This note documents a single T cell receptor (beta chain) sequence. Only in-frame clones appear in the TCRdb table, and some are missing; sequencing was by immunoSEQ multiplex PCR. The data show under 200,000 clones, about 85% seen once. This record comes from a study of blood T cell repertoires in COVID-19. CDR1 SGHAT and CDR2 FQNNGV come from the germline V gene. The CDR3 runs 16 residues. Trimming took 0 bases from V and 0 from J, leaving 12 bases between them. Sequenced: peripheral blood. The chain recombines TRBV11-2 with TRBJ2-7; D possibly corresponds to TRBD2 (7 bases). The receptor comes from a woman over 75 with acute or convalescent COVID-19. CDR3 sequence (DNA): TGTGCCAGCAGCTTAGAGGGGGGGGACATCTCCTACGAGCAGTACTTC. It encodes CASSLEGGDISYEQYF.